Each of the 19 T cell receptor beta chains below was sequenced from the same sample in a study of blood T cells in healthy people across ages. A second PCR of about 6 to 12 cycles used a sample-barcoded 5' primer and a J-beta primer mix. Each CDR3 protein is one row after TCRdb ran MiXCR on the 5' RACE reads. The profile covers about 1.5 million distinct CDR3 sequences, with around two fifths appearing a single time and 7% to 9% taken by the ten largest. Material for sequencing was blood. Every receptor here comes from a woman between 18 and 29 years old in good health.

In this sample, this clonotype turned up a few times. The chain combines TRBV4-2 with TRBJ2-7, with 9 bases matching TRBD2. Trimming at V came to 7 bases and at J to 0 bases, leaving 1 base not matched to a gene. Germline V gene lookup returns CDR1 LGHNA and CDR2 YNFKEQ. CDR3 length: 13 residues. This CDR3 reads CASKGLASYEQYF. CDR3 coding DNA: TGTGCCAGCAAGGGACTAGCCTCCTACGAGCAGTACTTC.

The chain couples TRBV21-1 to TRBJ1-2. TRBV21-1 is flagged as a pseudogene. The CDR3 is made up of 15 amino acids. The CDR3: CASSKPPGGSYGYTF. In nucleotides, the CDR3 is TGTGCCAGCAGCAAACCCCCCGGAGGGTCCTATGGCTACACCTTC.

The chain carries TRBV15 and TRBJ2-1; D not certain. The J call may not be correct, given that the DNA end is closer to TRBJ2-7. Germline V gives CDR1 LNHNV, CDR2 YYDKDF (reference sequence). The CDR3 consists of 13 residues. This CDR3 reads CATAANSYNEQYF. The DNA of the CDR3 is TGTGCCACCGCCGCTAACTCCTACAATGAGCAGTACTTC.

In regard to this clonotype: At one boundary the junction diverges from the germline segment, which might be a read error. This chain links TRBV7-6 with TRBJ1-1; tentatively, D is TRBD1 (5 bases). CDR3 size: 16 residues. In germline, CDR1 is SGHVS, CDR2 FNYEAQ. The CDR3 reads CANSSRAGQLGTEAFF. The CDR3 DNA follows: TGTGCCAACAGCTCTCGGGCAGGGCAGTTGGGCACTGAAGCTTTCTTT. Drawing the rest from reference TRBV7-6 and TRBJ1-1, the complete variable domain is GAGVSQSPRYKVTKRGQDVALRCDPISGHVSLYWYRQALGQGPEFLTYFNYEAQQDKSGLPNDRFSAERPEGSISTLTIQRTEQRDSAMYRCANSSRAGQLGTEAFFGQGTRLTVV.

The CDR3 loop reads CSARGTTSGGVNEQFF. CDR3 sequence (DNA): TGCAGTGCTAGGGGCACGACTAGCGGGGGGGTCAATGAGCAGTTCTTC. V is TRBV20-1 and J is TRBJ2-1; TRBD2 matches 14 bases. With 3 bases clipped from V and 6 bases from J, the junction kept 7 bases outside the gene matches. Per the germline V gene, CDR1 is DFQATT and CDR2 is SNEGSKA (reference sequence). The CDR3 runs to 16 residues.

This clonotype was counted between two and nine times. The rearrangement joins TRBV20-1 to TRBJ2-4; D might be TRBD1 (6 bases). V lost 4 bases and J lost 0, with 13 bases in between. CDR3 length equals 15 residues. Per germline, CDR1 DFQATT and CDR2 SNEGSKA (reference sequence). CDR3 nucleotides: TGCAGTGCTACCGGGACAAAAATAGCCAAAAACATTCAGTACTTC. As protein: CSATGTKIAKNIQYF.

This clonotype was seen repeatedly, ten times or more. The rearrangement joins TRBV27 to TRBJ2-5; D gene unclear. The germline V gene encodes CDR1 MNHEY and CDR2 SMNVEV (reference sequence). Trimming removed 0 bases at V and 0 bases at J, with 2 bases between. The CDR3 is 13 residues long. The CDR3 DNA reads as TGTGCCAGCAGTTTATCGTACCAAGAGACCCAGTACTTC. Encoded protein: CASSLSYQETQYF.

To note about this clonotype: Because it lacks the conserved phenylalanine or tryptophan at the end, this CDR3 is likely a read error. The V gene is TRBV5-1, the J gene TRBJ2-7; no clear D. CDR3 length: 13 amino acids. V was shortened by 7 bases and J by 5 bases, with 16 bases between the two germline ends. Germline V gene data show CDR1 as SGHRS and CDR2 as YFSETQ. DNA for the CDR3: TGCGCCAGCCGTGGCAGGCCCCGGGACGAGCAGTACCTC. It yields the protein CASRGRPRDEQYL.

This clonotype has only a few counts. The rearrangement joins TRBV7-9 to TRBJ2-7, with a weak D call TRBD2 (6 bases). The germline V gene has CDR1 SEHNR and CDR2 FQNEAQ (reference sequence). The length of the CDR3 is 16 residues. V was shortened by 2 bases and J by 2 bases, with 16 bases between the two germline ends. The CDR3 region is CASSLRGTLSPYEQYF. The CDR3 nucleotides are TGTGCCAGCAGCTTACGAGGGACTCTTTCCCCCTACGAGCAGTACTTC. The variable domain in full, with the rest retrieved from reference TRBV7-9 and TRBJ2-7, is DTGVSQNPRHKITKRGQNVTFRCDPISEHNRLYWYRQTLGQGPEFLTYFQNEAQLEKSRLLSDRFSAERPKGSFSTLEIQRTEQGDSAMYLCASSLRGTLSPYEQYFGPGTRLTVT.

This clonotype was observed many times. The CDR3: CATSRDLGTYEQYF. For the CDR3, the DNA is TGTGCCACCAGCAGAGATTTGGGGACATACGAGCAGTACTTC. The gene calls are TRBV15 and TRBJ2-7, with D possibly being TRBD1 (6 bases). Germline assignment: CDR1 LNHNV and CDR2 YYDKDF (reference sequence). The CDR3 covers 14 residues. V shed 0 bases and J shed 4 bases, with 10 bases lying between them.

The CDR3 DNA reads as TGTGCGGCGTTTGAGGGAAATAACTATGGCTACACCTTC. Protein product: CAAFEGNNYGYTF. This sequence joins TRBV12-3 or TRBV12-4 and TRBJ1-2; D unresolved. The CDR3 runs 13 residues.

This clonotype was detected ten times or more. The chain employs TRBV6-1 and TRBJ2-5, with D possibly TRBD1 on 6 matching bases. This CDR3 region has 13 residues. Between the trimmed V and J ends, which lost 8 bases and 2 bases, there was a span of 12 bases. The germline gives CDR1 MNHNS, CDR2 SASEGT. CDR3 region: CASDRNLQETQYF. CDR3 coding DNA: TGTGCCAGCGACAGGAATCTACAAGAGACCCAGTACTTC.

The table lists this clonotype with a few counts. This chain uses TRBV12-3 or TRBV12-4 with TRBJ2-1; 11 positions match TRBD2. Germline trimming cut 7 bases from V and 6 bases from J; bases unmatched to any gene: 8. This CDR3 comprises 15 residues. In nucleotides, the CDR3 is TGTGCCAGCATACCAGGGACTAGCGGCATCAATGAGCAGTTCTTC. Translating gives CASIPGTSGINEQFF.

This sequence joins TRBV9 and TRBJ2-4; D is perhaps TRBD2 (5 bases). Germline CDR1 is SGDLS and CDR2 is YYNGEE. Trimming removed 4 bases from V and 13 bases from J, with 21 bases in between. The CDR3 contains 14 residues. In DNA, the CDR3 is TGTGCCAGCAGCCTTGCCGGGGATAACAATGAGCAGTACTTC. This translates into CASSLAGDNNEQYF.

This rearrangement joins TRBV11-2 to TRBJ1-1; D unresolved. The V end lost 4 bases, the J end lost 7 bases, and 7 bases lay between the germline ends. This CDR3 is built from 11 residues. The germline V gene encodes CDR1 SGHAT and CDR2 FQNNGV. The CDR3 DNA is TGTGCCAGCAGCTGGAGTGGTGAAGCTTTCTTT. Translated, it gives CASSWSGEAFF.

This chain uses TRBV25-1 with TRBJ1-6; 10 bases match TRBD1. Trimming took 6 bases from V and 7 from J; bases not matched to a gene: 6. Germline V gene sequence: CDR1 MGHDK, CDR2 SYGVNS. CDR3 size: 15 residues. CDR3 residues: CASRETGGGNSPLHF. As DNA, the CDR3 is TGTGCCAGCAGAGAGACAGGGGGCGGGAATTCACCCCTCCACTTT.

The CDR3 loop is CASSPRGTPTYEQYF. For the CDR3, the DNA is TGTGCCAGCAGTCCCCGGGGGACTCCCACCTACGAGCAGTACTTC. The chain has TRBV6-5 and TRBJ2-7, with D maybe TRBD2 (6 bases). Germline values: CDR1 MNHEY, CDR2 SVGAGI. The CDR3 is 15 residues long. V lost 5 bases and J 2 bases, leaving 16 bases between the germline ends.

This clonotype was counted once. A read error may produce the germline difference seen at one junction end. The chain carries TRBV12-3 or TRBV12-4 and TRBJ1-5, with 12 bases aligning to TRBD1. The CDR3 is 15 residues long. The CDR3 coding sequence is TGTGCCAGCAGTTTGGGGACAGGGGGCAAGCAGCCCCAGCATTTT. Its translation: CASSLGTGGKQPQHF.

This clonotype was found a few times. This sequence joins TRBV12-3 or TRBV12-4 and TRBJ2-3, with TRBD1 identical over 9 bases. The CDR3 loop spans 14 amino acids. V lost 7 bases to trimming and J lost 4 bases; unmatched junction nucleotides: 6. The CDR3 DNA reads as TGTGCCAGCAAGGGGACAGGGTATGCAGATACGCAGTATTTT. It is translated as CASKGTGYADTQYF.